Shown below are 22 T cell receptor beta chains from a single sample sequenced in a study of cytomegalovirus exposure and HLA in healthy donors. Both 60 Vbeta primers and 13 Jbeta primers went into the PCR. Sequencing was performed with immunoSEQ multiplex PCR; in TCRdb, only in-frame clones are kept and a portion is missing. This sample carries approximately 100,000 clones, 65% to 80% of them seen once, and the ten largest clones take roughly 2.5%. Sequencing used PBMCs. The receptors originated from a female donor in good health and CMV-seronegative.

The gene calls are TRBV7-9 and TRBJ1-1, with no clear D. Germline CDR1 and CDR2: SEHNR and FQNEAQ (reference sequence). CDR3 length: 13 residues. Trimming removed 1 base from V and 7 bases from J, with 10 bases in between. The CDR3 coding sequence is TGTGCCAGCAGCTTAGGTAACAGCTTTGAAGCTTTCTTT. This encodes CASSLGNSFEAFF.

The chain joins TRBV5-1 to TRBJ2-7; D might be TRBD1 (6 bases). CDR1 is SGHRS and CDR2 is YFSETQ in the germline V gene. This CDR3 is 14 amino acids long. Trimming removed 7 bases at V and 5 bases at J, with 19 bases between. CDR3 region: CASSEQGPPNEQYF. The CDR3 DNA reads as TGCGCCAGCTCCGAACAGGGACCACCTAACGAGCAGTACTTC. The full variable domain, with the rest looked up from reference TRBV5-1 and TRBJ2-7, is KAGVTQTPRYLIKTRGQQVTLSCSPISGHRSVSWYQQTPGQGLQFLFEYFSETQRNKGNFPGRFSGRQFSNSRSEMNVSTLELGDSALYLCASSEQGPPNEQYFGPGTRLTVT.

This sequence joins TRBV7-2 and TRBJ2-7; 8 nucleotides line up with TRBD2. This CDR3 contains 15 residues. The V segment lost 0 bases and the J segment 3 bases; nucleotides outside the gene matches: 4. Germline V gene sequence: CDR1 SGHTA, CDR2 FQGNSA. Here the CDR3 reads CASSLAGGGSYEQYF. Written as DNA, the CDR3 is TGTGCCAGCAGCTTAGCTGGCGGGGGGAGCTACGAGCAGTACTTC.

There are a few counts of this clone. CDR3 loop: CASSLVSGGSNSYNEQFF. Written as DNA, the CDR3 is TGTGCCAGCAGCTTAGTTAGCGGGGGGTCCAACTCCTACAATGAGCAGTTCTTC. The chain is built from TRBV7-8 and TRBJ2-1; the match to TRBD2 covers 10 bases. This CDR3 has 18 residues. Germline assignment: CDR1 SGHVS and CDR2 FQNEAQ. V gave up 1 base and J gave up 0 bases; unmatched junction bases: 6.

The chain combines TRBV10-3 with TRBJ1-2; D not certain. Germline CDR1 ENHRY, CDR2 SYGVKD. There are 15 residues in the CDR3. V lost 7 bases and J lost 0, with 15 bases in between. In DNA form, the CDR3 reads TGTGCCATCAATCAGGAGGAGATTACTAACTATGGCTACACCTTC. Its protein is CAINQEEITNYGYTF.

This chain connects TRBV2 to TRBJ1-1; no clear D gene. Deletions cut 4 bases from V and 4 bases from J, with 7 bases between. CDR1 is SNHLY, CDR2 FYNNEI, per germline. The CDR3 consists of 12 residues. This CDR3 is CASSVRITEAFF. The CDR3 DNA reads TGTGCCAGCAGTGTGCGAATCACTGAAGCTTTCTTT.

The rearrangement links TRBV19 to TRBJ2-2; 8 bases are shared with TRBD2. V trimming: 6 bases; J trimming: 4 bases; junction bases outside the gene matches: 10. This CDR3 is built from 16 residues. Germline-derived CDR1 and CDR2 are LNHDA and SQIVND (reference sequence). The CDR3 coding sequence is TGTGCCAGTAGCCTCCGAGGGCGGGGGGTCACCGGGGAGCTGTTTTTT. Amino acids: CASSLRGRGVTGELFF.

This clone came up a few times. V gene TRBV7-2 combines with J gene TRBJ2-1; D gene unclear. The germline V gene has CDR1 SGHTA and CDR2 FQGNSA. The CDR3 is 15 amino acids. Trimming shortened V by 5 bases and J by 1 base, and 12 bases separated the two germline ends. In DNA form, the CDR3 reads TGTGCCAGCAGCCAAGCTCTTGCGTCCTACAATGAGCAGTTCTTC. This codes for CASSQALASYNEQFF.

V and J are TRBV2 and TRBJ1-1; tentatively, D is TRBD1 (5 bases). The CDR3 is 17 residues long. The germline V gene encodes CDR1 SNHLY and CDR2 FYNNEI. V lost 0 bases to trimming and J lost 0 bases, with 14 bases between them. The CDR3 nucleotides are TGTGCCAGCAGTGAAGCCTCAGGGCTGGGGATGAACACTGAAGCTTTCTTT. This encodes CASSEASGLGMNTEAFF.

The chain is built from TRBV30 and TRBJ2-7, with D possibly TRBD2 on 7 matching bases. Between the trimmed V and J ends, which lost 3 bases and 4 bases, there was a span of 16 bases. From germline, CDR1 is GTSNPN and CDR2 SVGIG (reference sequence). The CDR3 is made up of 14 amino acids. CDR3 amino acids: CAWSNWEGGYEQYF. As DNA, the CDR3 is TGTGCCTGGAGCAATTGGGAGGGGGGGTACGAGCAGTACTTC. Filled out from reference TRBV30 and TRBJ2-7, the complete variable domain reads SQTIHQWPATLVQPVGSPLSLECTVEGTSNPNLYWYRQAAGRGLQLLFYSVGIGQISSEVPQNLSASRPQDRQFILSSKKLLLSDSGFYLCAWSNWEGGYEQYFGPGTRLTVT.

The chain uses TRBV5-4 and TRBJ1-2; possibly TRBD1 for D (5 bases). Between the trimmed V and J ends, which lost 1 base and 4 bases, there was a span of 5 bases. Germline CDR1 and CDR2: SGHNT and YYREEE (reference sequence). CDR3 length: 12 amino acids. CDR3 in amino acids: CASSLRGYGYTF. CDR3 nucleotide sequence: TGTGCCAGCAGCTTGAGGGGCTATGGCTACACCTTC.

The V call is TRBV5-4, the J call TRBJ2-7; the match to TRBD1 covers 9 bases. The CDR3 is 15 amino acids. Germline trimming cut 4 bases from V and 5 bases from J; bases unmatched to any gene: 10. Germline loops: CDR1 SGHNT, CDR2 YYREEE (reference sequence). Here the CDR3 reads CASSRLGQGRDEQYF. In DNA form, the CDR3 reads TGTGCCAGCAGCCGATTGGGACAGGGAAGGGACGAGCAGTACTTC.

In DNA form, the CDR3 reads TGTGCCAGCCGTCCGTTGGCCGGGACTAACACGGAGACCCAGTACTTC. It codes for CASRPLAGTNTETQYF. The chain recombines TRBV2 with TRBJ2-5, with 7 bases aligning to TRBD2. After removal of 8 bases from V and 5 bases from J, the junction contained 17 bases not matched to a gene. This CDR3 has 16 amino acids. The V gene's germline CDR1 is SNHLY and CDR2 FYNNEI.

V gene TRBV2 combines with J gene TRBJ1-6; tentatively, D is TRBD1 (5 bases). Trimming took off 8 bases at V and 2 bases at J, with 16 bases between the two ends. The V gene's germline CDR1 is SNHLY and CDR2 FYNNEI. The CDR3 is 16 residues long. The CDR3 sequence: CASSGEGRPYNSPLHF. The CDR3 nucleotides are TGTGCCAGCTCGGGGGAGGGGCGCCCCTATAATTCACCCCTCCACTTT.

J is TRBJ1-1 and V is TRBV2; D is unclear. CDR1 SNHLY and CDR2 FYNNEI come from the germline V gene. The ends were cut back, 4 bases at V and 7 bases at J, with 13 bases in the middle. This CDR3 contains 13 residues. This chain's CDR3 is CASSGTREDEAFF. The CDR3 nucleotides are TGTGCCAGCAGTGGGACTAGGGAGGATGAAGCTTTCTTT.

The chain employs TRBV9 and TRBJ2-5; weak D call: TRBD2 (7 bases). CDR3 size: 13 residues. CDR1 is SGDLS and CDR2 is YYNGEE in the germline V gene. V lost 3 bases and J 5 bases, leaving 11 bases between the germline ends. The CDR3 is CASSAGGLETQYF. In nucleotides, the CDR3 is TGTGCCAGCAGCGCGGGGGGCTTGGAGACCCAGTACTTC.

The chain is built from TRBV7-2 and TRBJ2-5; TRBD2 might be the D (7 bases). The J call is in doubt because the DNA end fits TRBJ2-7 better. This CDR3 contains 16 residues. CDR1 is SGHTA, CDR2 FQGNSA, per germline. CDR3: CASGTAGAFYTYEQYF. The CDR3 nucleotides are TGTGCCAGCGGGACGGCGGGGGCCTTTTACACCTACGAGCAGTACTTC.

The rearrangement uses TRBV19 and TRBJ2-3, with 12 bases matching TRBD1. Germline CDR1 reads LNHDA; CDR2 reads SQIVND (reference sequence). The CDR3 totals 14 residues. J gave up 14 bases and V 6 bases, and 12 bases lay outside the gene matches. CDR3 region: CASRSGTGGAGRYF. The CDR3, as DNA: TGTGCCAGTAGATCGGGGACAGGGGGCGCCGGTCGGTATTTT.

In regard to this clone: One end of the junction fails to match germline, which may point to a read error. The rearrangement uses TRBV5-4 and TRBJ2-1; TRBD2 aligns across 7 bases. The CDR3 is 13 residues long. CDR1 is SGHNT, CDR2 YYREEE, per germline (reference sequence). In DNA, the CDR3 is TGTGCCAGCAGCGTGCGGGACTACGATGAGCAGTTCTTC. Its translation is CASSVRDYDEQFF.

This clone has just a few counts. The genes are TRBV5-4 and TRBJ1-6; D uncertain. Trimming took off 4 bases at V and 8 bases at J, with 13 bases between the two ends. The V gene's germline CDR1 is SGHNT and CDR2 YYREEE (reference sequence). The CDR3 is 14 amino acids. CDR3: CASSQATSDSPLHF. Written as DNA, the CDR3 is TGTGCCAGCAGCCAAGCCACTTCCGATTCACCCCTCCACTTT.

This chain connects TRBV7-9 to TRBJ2-6; D perhaps matches TRBD1 (6 bases). Trimming took off 6 bases at V and 0 bases at J, with 15 bases between the two ends. The CDR3 totals 17 residues. Per the germline V gene, CDR1 is SEHNR and CDR2 is FQNEAQ (reference sequence). The CDR3 protein is CASSKQGHSSGANVLTF. CDR3 DNA sequence: TGTGCCAGCAGTAAACAGGGCCATAGCTCTGGGGCCAACGTCCTGACTTTC.

This clone was counted once. This rearrangement joins TRBV30 to TRBJ2-7; 10 bases line up with TRBD1. The V gene's germline CDR1 is GTSNPN and CDR2 SVGIG (reference sequence). This CDR3 comprises 14 residues. Trimming removed 5 bases from V and 5 bases from J; junction bases left unmatched: 9. CDR3 DNA sequence: TGTGCCTGGTCTCGTACCGGGACAGGGGACGAGCAGTACTTC. As protein: CAWSRTGTGDEQYF.